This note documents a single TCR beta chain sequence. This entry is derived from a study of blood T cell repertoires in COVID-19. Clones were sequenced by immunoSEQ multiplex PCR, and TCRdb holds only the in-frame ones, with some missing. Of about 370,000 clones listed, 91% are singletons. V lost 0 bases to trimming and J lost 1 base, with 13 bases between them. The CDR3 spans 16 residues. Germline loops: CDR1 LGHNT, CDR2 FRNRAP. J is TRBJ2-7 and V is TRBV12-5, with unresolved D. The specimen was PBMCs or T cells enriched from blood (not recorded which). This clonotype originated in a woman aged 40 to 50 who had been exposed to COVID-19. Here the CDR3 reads CASGLVITTQSYEQYF. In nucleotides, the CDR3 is TGTGCTAGTGGTTTGGTAATAACTACTCAGTCCTACGAGCAGTACTTC.